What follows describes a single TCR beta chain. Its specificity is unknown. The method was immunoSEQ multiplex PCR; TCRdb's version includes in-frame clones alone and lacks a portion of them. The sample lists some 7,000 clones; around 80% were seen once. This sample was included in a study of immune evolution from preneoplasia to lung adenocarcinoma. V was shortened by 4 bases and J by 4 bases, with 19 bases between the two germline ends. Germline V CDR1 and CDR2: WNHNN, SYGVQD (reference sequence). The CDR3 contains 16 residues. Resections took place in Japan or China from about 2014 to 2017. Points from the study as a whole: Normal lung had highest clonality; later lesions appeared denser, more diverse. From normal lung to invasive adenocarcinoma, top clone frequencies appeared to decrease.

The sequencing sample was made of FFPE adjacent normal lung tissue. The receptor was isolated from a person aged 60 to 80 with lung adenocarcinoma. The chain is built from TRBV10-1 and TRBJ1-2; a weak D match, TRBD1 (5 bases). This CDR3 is CASSANLQGSGYGYTF. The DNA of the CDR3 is TGCGCCAGCAGTGCCAATCTCCAGGGAAGCGGCTATGGCTACACCTTC.